The source of this T cell receptor beta chain is a study of cytomegalovirus exposure and HLA in healthy donors. The junction had 9 bases not matched to a gene; V was cut back by 5 bases and J by 8 bases. Germline V gives CDR1 SEHNR, CDR2 FQNEAQ (reference sequence). CDR3 length: 14 amino acids. Amplification used 60 Vbeta primers and 13 Jbeta primers. Only in-frame clones appear in the TCRdb table, and some are missing; sequencing was by immunoSEQ multiplex PCR. The sample comprises about 120,000 clones, 60% to 75% of which are singletons, and roughly 3% rests with the top ten. The clonotype originates from a woman aged 35 to 49 in good health and CMV-seropositive. The V gene is TRBV7-9, the J gene TRBJ1-2; TRBD1 aligns across 9 bases. The sample consisted of PBMCs. CDR3 protein: CASSHRDRAGGYTF. For the CDR3, the DNA is TGTGCCAGCAGCCACCGGGACAGGGCGGGGGGCTACACCTTC.